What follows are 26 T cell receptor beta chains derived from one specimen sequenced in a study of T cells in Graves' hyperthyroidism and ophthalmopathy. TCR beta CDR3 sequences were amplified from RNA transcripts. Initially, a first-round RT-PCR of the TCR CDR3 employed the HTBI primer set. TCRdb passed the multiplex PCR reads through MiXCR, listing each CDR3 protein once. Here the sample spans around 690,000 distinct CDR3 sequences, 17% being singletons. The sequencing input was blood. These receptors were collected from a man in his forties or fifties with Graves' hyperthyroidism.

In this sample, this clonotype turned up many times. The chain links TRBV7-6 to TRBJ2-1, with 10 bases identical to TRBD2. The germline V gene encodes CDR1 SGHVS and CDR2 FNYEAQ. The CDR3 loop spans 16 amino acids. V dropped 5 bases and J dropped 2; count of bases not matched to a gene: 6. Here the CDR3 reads CASSKYSGRAYNEQFF. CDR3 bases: TGTGCCAGCAGCAAGTACAGCGGGAGGGCCTACAATGAGCAGTTCTTC.

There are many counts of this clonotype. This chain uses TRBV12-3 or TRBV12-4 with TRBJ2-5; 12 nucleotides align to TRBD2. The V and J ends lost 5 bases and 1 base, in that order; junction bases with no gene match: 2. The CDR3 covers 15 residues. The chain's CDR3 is CASSRTSGIQETQYF. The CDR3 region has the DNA TGTGCCAGCAGTAGGACTAGCGGGATCCAAGAGACCCAGTACTTC.

The CDR3, as DNA: TGTGCCAGCAGTCCCTCTACTGGGGGGAATTCACCCCTCCACTTT. As protein: CASSPSTGGNSPLHF. The genes are TRBV28 and TRBJ1-6; D is perhaps TRBD1 (5 bases). Trimming removed 5 bases at V and 7 bases at J, with 15 bases between. The CDR3 contains 15 residues. From germline, CDR1 is MDHEN and CDR2 SYDVKM.

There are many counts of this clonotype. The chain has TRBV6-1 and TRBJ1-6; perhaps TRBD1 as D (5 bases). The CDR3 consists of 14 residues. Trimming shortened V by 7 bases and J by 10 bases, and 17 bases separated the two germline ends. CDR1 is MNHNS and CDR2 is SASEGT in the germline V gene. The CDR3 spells CASNRGELWSPLHF. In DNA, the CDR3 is TGTGCCAGCAATCGAGGGGAACTTTGGTCACCCCTCCACTTT.

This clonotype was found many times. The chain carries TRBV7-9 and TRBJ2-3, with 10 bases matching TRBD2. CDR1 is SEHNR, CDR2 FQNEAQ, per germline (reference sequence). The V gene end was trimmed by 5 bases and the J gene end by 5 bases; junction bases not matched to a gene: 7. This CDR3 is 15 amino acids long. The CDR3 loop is CASSVGLAEVDTQYF. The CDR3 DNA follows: TGTGCCAGCAGCGTAGGACTAGCGGAAGTAGATACGCAGTATTTT.

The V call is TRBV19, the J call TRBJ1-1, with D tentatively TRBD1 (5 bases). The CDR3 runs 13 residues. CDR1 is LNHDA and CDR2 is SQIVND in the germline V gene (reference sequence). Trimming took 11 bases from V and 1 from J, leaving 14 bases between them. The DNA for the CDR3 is TGTGCCGGGCAGGGTCGGGGGAACACTGAAGCTTTCTTT. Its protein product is CAGQGRGNTEAFF. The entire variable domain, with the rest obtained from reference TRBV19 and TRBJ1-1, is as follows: DGGITQSPKYLFRKEGQNVTLSCEQNLNHDAMYWYRQDPGQGLRLIYYSQIVNDFQKGDIAEGYSVSREKKESFPLTVTSAQKNPTAFYLCAGQGRGNTEAFFGQGTRLTVV.

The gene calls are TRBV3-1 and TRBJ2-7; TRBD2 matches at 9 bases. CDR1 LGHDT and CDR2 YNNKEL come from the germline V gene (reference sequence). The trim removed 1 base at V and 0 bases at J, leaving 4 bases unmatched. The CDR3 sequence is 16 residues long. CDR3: CASSQGTSALSYEQYF. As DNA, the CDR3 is TGTGCCAGCAGCCAAGGGACTAGCGCCCTCTCCTACGAGCAGTACTTC.

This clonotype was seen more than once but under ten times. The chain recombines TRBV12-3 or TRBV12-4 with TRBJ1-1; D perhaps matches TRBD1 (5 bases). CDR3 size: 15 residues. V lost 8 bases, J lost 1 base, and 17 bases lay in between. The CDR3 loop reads CASGWGGGPNTEAFF. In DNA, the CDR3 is TGTGCCAGCGGCTGGGGGGGAGGGCCGAACACTGAAGCTTTCTTT.

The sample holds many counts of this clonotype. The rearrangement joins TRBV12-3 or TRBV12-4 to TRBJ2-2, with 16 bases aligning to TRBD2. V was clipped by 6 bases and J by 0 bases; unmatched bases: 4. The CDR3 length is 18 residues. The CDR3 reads CASSLGLAGGPNTGELFF. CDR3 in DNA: TGTGCCAGCAGCCTGGGACTAGCGGGAGGGCCGAACACCGGGGAGCTGTTTTTT.

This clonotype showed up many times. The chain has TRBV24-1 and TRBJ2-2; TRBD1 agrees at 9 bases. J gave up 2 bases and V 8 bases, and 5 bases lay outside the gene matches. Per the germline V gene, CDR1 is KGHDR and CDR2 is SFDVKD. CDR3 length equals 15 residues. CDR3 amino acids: CATKGQGTNTGELFF. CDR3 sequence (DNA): TGTGCCACCAAAGGACAGGGGACTAACACCGGGGAGCTGTTTTTT.

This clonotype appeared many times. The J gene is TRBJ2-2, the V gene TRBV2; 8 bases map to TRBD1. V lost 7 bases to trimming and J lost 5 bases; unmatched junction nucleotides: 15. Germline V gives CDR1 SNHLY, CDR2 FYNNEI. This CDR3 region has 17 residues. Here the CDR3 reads CASNPIRTGLFTGELFF. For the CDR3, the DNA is TGTGCCAGCAACCCTATACGGACAGGGTTATTTACCGGGGAGCTGTTTTTT.

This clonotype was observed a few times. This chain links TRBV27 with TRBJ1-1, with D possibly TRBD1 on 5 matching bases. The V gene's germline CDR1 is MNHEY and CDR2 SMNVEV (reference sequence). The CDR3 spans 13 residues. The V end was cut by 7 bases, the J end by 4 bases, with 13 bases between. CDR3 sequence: CASNTPGGTEAFF. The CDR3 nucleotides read TGTGCCAGCAACACCCCGGGGGGCACTGAAGCTTTCTTT.

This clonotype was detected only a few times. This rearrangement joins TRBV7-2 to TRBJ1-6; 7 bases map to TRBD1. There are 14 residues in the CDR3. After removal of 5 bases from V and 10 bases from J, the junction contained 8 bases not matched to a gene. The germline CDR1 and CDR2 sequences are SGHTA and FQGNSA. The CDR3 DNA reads TGTGCCAGCAGCCGCTACAGGGGCGAATCACCCCTCCACTTT. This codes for CASSRYRGESPLHF. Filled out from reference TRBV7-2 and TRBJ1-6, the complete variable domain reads GAGVSQSPSNKVTEKGKDVELRCDPISGHTALYWYRQSLGQGLEFLIYFQGNSAPDKSGLPSDRFSAERTGGSVSTLTIQRTQQEDSAVYLCASSRYRGESPLHFGNGTRLTVT.

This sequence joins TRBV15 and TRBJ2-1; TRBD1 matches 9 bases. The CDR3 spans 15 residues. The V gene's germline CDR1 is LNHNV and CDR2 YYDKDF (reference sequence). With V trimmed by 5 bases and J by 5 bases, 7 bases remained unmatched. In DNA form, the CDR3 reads TGTGCCACCAGCTACAACAGGGGGCAGAACAATGAGCAGTTCTTC. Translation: CATSYNRGQNNEQFF.

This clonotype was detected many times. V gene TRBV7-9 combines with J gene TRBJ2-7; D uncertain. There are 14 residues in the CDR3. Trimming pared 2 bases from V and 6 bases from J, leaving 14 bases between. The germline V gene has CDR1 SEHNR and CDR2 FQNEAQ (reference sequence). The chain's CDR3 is CASSLRKERGEQYF. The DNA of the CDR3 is TGTGCCAGCAGCTTACGTAAAGAGCGAGGCGAGCAGTACTTC.

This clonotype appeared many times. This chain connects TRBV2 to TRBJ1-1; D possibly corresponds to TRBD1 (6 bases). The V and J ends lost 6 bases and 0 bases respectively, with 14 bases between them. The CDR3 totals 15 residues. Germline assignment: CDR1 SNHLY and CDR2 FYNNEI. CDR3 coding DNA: TGTGCCAGCAGGGCTTCAGGGGTTCTGAACACTGAAGCTTTCTTT. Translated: CASRASGVLNTEAFF.

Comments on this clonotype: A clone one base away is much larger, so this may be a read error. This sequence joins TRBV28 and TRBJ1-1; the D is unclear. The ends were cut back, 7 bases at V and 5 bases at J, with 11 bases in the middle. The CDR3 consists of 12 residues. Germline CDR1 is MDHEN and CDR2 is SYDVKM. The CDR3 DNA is TGTGCCAGCAATAGGGAAGGGACTGAAGCTTTCTTT. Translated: CASNREGTEAFF.

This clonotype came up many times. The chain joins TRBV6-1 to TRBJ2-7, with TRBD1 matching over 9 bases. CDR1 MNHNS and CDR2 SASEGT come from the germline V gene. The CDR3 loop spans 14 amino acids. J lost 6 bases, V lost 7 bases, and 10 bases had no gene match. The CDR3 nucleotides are TGTGCCAGCATCAACCGGGACAGGGTCAGCGAGCAGTACTTC. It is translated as CASINRDRVSEQYF.

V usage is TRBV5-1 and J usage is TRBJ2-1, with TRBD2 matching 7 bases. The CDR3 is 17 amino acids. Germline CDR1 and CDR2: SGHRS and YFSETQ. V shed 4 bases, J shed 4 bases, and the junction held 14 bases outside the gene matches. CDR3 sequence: CASSHPRAGFTYNEQFF. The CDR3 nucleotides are TGCGCCAGCAGCCACCCCCGAGCGGGGTTTACGTACAATGAGCAGTTCTTC.

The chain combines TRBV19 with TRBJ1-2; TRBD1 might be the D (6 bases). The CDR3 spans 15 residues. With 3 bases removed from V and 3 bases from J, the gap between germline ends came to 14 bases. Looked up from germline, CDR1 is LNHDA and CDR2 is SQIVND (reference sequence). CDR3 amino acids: CASSIFGGGDYGYTF. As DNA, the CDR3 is TGTGCCAGTAGTATCTTCGGAGGGGGAGACTATGGCTACACCTTC.

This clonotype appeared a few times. As DNA, the CDR3 is TGCGCCAGCAGCTTGGCCGCGGAGGGGGCCTGGGAGACCCAGTACTTC. This encodes CASSLAAEGAWETQYF. V usage is TRBV5-1 and J usage is TRBJ2-5; D might be TRBD1 (7 bases). This CDR3 is 16 amino acids long. CDR1 is SGHRS, CDR2 YFSETQ, per germline. V was clipped by 0 bases and J by 5 bases, with 17 bases between them.

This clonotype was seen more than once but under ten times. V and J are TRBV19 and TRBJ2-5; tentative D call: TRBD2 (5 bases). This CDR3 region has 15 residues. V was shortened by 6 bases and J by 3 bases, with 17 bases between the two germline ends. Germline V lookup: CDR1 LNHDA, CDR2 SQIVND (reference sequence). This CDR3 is CASRGIGVREETQYF. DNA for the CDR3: TGTGCCAGTAGAGGGATTGGGGTGAGGGAAGAGACCCAGTACTTC.

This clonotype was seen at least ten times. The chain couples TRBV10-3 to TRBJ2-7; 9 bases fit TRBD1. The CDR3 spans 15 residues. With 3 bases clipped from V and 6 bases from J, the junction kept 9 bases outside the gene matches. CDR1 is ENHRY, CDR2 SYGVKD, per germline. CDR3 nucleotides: TGTGCCATCAGTGATGAGACAGGGGGGAGGGGCGAGCAGTACTTC. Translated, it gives CAISDETGGRGEQYF.

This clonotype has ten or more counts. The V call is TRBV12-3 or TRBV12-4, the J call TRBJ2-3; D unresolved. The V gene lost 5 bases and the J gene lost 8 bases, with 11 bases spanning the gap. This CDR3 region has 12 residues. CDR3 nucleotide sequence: TGTGCCAGCAGTAGAACACGGAGTACGCAGTATTTT. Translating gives CASSRTRSTQYF.

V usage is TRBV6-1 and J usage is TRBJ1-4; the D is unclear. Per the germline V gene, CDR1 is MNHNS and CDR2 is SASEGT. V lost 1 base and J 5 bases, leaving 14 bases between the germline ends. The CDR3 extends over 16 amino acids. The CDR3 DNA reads TGTGCCAGCAGTGAAGTGCGAGGAACTGGCAATGAAAAACTGTTTTTT. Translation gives CASSEVRGTGNEKLFF.

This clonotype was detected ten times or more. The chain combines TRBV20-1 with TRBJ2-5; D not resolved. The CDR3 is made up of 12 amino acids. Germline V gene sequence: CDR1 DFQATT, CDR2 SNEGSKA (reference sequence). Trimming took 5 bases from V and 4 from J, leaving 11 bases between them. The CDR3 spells CSALNLGETQYF. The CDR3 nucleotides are TGCAGTGCTCTAAACCTTGGAGAGACCCAGTACTTC.